This T cell receptor beta chain derives from a study of OX40 agonist ivuxolimab in advanced cancers. Study in general: Eligibility admitted prior anti-PD-1, anti-PD-L1 or anti-CTLA-4 therapy; roughly 39% had some.

Generated by immunoSEQ multiplex PCR, the TCRdb table keeps only in-frame clones and is missing some. The data contain tens of thousands of clones, around 86% of them seen just once; the ten biggest clones take up roughly 2.1%. As to this clone: What it recognizes is unknown.

The CDR3 has 14 residues. Germline V gives CDR1 SGHTA, CDR2 FQGNSA. Trimming at V came to 5 bases and at J to 2 bases, leaving 6 bases not matched to a gene. General study findings and limits: At doses 0.1 to 3.0 mg/kg, CD4+ and CD8+ clones expanded. Partial responders dosed at 0.1-3.0 mg/kg displayed clonal expansion ranking among the lowest.

This sequence was found in an adult with an advanced solid tumor such as melanoma, head and neck, liver or kidney cancer. The chain combines TRBV7-2 with TRBJ2-7; 7 bases map to TRBD1. The specimen was CD4+ or CD8+ T cells sorted from blood, collected in a trial of the OX40 agonist ivuxolimab. The CDR3 DNA reads as TGTGCCAGCAGCCCGACCGGGACAGCCTACGAGCAGTACTTC. This gives the protein CASSPTGTAYEQYF. Full variable domain (outside the CDR3, taken from reference TRBV7-2 and TRBJ2-7): GAGVSQSPSNKVTEKGKDVELRCDPISGHTALYWYRQSLGQGLEFLIYFQGNSAPDKSGLPSDRFSAERTGGSVSTLTIQRTQQEDSAVYLCASSPTGTAYEQYFGPGTRLTVT.